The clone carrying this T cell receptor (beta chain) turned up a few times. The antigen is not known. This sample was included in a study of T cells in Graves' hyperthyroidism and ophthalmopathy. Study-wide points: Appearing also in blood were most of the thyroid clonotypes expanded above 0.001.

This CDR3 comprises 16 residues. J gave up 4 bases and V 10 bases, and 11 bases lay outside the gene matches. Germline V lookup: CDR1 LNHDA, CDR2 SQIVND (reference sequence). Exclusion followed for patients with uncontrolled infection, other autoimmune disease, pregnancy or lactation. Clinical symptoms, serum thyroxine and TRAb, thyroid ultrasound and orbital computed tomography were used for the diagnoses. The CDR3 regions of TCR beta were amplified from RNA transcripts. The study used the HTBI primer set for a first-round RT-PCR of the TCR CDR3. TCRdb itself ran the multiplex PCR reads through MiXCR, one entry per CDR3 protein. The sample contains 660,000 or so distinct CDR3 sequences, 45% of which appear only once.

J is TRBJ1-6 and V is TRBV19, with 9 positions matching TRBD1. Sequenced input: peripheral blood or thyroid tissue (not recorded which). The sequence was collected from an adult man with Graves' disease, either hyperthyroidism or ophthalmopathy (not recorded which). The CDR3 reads CATQADRGRYNSPLHF. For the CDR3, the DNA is TGTGCCACCCAGGCGGACAGGGGAAGATATAATTCACCCCTCCACTTT.